This entry lists 6 T cell receptor beta chains sequenced from one sample in a study of Ad26.COV2.S vaccination and SARS-CoV-2 variants. Treatment specified: roughly 18 received Ad26.COV2.S at low or high dose, single or two shots; 5 received placebo; per-sample allocation not given. Samples were taken on day 63 after the first vaccine or placebo injection. Produced via immunoSEQ multiplex PCR; TCRdb's table is partial and in-frame only. The sample gives about 350,000 clones, 75% to 90% of which show up once; roughly 10% is in the top ten. Here the sequenced sample was peripheral blood, taken in a trial of Ad26.COV2.S vaccine versus placebo. All receptors derive from a person aged 18-60 years who received the Ad26.COV2.S COVID-19 vaccine or a placebo.

The chain has TRBV25-1 and TRBJ1-1; tentative D call: TRBD1 (5 bases). This CDR3 comprises 11 residues. Germline CDR1 MGHDK, CDR2 SYGVNS. Trimming removed 8 bases at V and 11 bases at J, with 15 bases between. The CDR3, as DNA: TGTGCCAGCGCCCAACTAGGGACGGCTTTCTTT. Amino acids: CASAQLGTAFF.

The chain couples TRBV4-2 to TRBJ1-5; D uncertain. Germline V gene sequence: CDR1 LGHNA, CDR2 YNFKEQ. The CDR3 has 15 residues. The V gene lost 2 bases and the J gene lost 0 bases, with 8 bases spanning the gap. The CDR3 is CASSQQVNSNQPQHF. In DNA, the CDR3 is TGTGCCAGCAGCCAACAGGTCAATAGCAATCAGCCCCAGCATTTT.

As to this clone: Within the sample, other DNA sequences also encode this same CDR3. This sequence joins TRBV5-1 and TRBJ2-5; no firm D call. The CDR3 has 14 residues. V lost 0 bases and J 2 bases, leaving 8 bases between the germline ends. Germline V gene lookup returns CDR1 SGHRS and CDR2 YFSETQ. The CDR3 DNA reads TGCGCCAGCAGCTTGGGAGGATCTCAAGAGACCCAGTACTTC. This codes for CASSLGGSQETQYF.

In DNA form, the CDR3 reads TGTGCCAGCAGCTTCTCGGGAGAGCGGACGCAGTATTTT. It encodes CASSFSGERTQYF. V usage is TRBV7-3 and J usage is TRBJ2-3; a weak D match, TRBD2 (6 bases). This CDR3 region has 13 residues. From germline, CDR1 is SGHTA and CDR2 FQGTGA. Trimming took 3 bases from V and 9 from J, leaving 13 bases between them.

V gene TRBV6-1 combines with J gene TRBJ1-1; no definite D call. The germline V gene encodes CDR1 MNHNS and CDR2 SASEGT. CDR3 length: 13 amino acids. V was trimmed by 2 bases and J by 10 bases, leaving 14 bases between them. CDR3 bases: TGTGCCAGCAGTGAAAAAATTGGTAGGGCAGCTTTCTTT. Residues: CASSEKIGRAAFF.

In its sample, this clone was seen once. CDR3 protein: CASSEGLAQYF. The DNA for the CDR3 is TGTGCCAGCAGCGAAGGGCTTGCGCAGTATTTT. The chain combines TRBV27 with TRBJ2-3; D is unresolved. The CDR3 contains 11 residues. V was cut by 6 bases and J by 10 bases, with 11 bases left in between. Germline CDR1 and CDR2: MNHEY and SMNVEV (reference sequence).